This T cell receptor beta chain stems from a study of neurological immune-mediated disorders. Libraries from sorted cells used 1 million T cells (CD4+ or CD8+). This clonotype was detected ten times or more. Its specificity is not known. Study outcomes and limitations: CDR3 amino acid sequences of expanded clones were not shared across subjects, a result suggesting private repertoires in all groups. The highest TCR clonal expansion occurred in HTLV-1-associated myelopathy; multiple sclerosis fell below healthy controls.

Synthesis of cDNA was accomplished via 5'RACE employing 10-nucleotide random UMIs. TCRdb re-derived calls from the 5' RACE reads in MiXCR, one entry per CDR3 protein. The table includes approximately 41,000 distinct CDR3 sequences, more than 14% detected once. This CDR3 is built from 13 residues. Trimming stripped 0 bases from V and 5 bases from J, with 7 bases between. CDR1 and CDR2 (germline): LNHNV, YYDKDF (reference sequence). The sequence was collected from a woman aged 60-75 years with HTLV-1-associated myelopathy (HAM/TSP). The V and J genes are TRBV15 and TRBJ1-2; no firm D call. Sequenced input: CD4+ T cells from blood. Here the CDR3 reads CATSRDSSYGYTF. DNA for the CDR3: TGTGCCACCAGCAGAGATAGCAGTTATGGCTACACCTTC.